This TCR beta chain was observed in a study of T cell clones after liver transplantation. Turning to the study itself: Three of eight recipients were HCV-positive; others had non-autoimmune, non-viral indications.

The CDR3 runs to 19 residues. Germline V gene data show CDR1 as SGHVS and CDR2 as FQNEAQ. V was pared by 4 bases and J by 1 base, with 23 bases between. Assay used: immunoSEQ multiplex PCR; TCRdb lists only in-frame clones, some missing. Among tens of thousands of clones listed, over 80% were seen once. Unstimulated PBMCs were sorted into CD3+CD4+ and CD3+CD8+ populations. This chain uses TRBV7-8 with TRBJ2-4, with no clear D. This sequence originates from a human patient who received a liver transplant. Some of the T cells may derive from the graft donor. Sequenced material: CD4+ T cells from blood, taken 45 to 46 months after liver transplant. The CDR3 nucleotides are TGTGCCAGCAGCTCTTACGGGCCCCTGGGCCCCTTGGCCAAAAACATTCAGTACTTC. This codes for CASSSYGPLGPLAKNIQYF.